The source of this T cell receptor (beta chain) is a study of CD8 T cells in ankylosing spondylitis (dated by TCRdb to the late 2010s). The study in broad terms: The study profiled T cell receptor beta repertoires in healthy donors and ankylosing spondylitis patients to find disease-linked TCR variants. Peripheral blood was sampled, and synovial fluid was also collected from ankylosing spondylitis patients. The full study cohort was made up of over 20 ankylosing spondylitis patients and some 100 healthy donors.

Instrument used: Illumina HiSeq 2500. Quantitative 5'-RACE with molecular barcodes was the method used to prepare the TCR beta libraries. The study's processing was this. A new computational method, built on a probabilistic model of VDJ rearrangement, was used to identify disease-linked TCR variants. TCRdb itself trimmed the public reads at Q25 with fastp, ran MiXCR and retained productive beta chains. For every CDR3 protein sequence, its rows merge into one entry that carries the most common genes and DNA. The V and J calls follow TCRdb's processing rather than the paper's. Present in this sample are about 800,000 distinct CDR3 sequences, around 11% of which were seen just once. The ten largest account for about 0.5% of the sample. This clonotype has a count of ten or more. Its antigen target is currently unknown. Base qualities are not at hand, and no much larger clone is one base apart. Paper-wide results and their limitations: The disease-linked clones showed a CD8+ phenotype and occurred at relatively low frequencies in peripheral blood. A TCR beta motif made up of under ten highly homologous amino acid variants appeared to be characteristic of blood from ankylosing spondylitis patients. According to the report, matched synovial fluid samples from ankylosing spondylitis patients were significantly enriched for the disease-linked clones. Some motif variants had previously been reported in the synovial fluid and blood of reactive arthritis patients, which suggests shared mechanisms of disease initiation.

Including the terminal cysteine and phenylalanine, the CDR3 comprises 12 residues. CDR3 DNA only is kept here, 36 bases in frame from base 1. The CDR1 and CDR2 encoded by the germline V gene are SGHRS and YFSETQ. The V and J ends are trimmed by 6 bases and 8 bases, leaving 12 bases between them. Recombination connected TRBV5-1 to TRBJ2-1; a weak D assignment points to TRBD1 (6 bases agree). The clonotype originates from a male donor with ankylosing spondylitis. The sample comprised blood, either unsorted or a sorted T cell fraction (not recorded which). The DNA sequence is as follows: TGCGCCAGCACCCAACAGGGTTATGAGCAGTTCTTC. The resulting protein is CASTQQGYEQFF.